Listed below are T cell receptor beta chains from one sample, sequenced in a study of T cell changes during pregnancy in multiple sclerosis. The repertoire was sequenced with immunoSEQ multiplex PCR; TCRdb's copy has only in-frame clones and lacks some. The sample has almost 95,000 clones, more than 90% seen once. Sequencing was performed on peripheral blood, taken in the first trimester of pregnancy. The receptor set was obtained from a female donor with multiple sclerosis, enrolled in a pregnancy study. CDR3s include the opening cysteine and the closing phenylalanine or tryptophan. Fields, in order: J gene, V gene, clone size, D gene, CDR3 DNA, CDR3 protein. D genes are given only for firm matches. Only part of the rows carry a size: once, few, many, or a class if the clone is expanded.

J: TRBJ2-2
V: TRBV19
size: once
D: .
DNA: TGTGCCAGTAGTATCCTTAACACCGGGGAGCTGTTTTTT
CDR3: CASSILNTGELFF

J: TRBJ2-3
V: TRBV30
size: .
D: .
DNA: TGTGCCTGGAGTGTACTAGGGTTCACAGATACGCAGTATTTT
CDR3: CAWSVLGFTDTQYF

J: TRBJ1-1
V: TRBV28
size: .
D: .
DNA: TGTGCCAGCAGCACTTTAACTGAAGCTTTCTTT
CDR3: CASSTLTEAFF

J: TRBJ2-3
V: TRBV5-6
size: .
D: TRBD2
DNA: TGTGCCAGCAGCCAACTAGCGGGGCTAAGGGATCCGCAGTATTTT
CDR3: CASSQLAGLRDPQYF

J: TRBJ2-7
V: TRBV30
size: .
D: .
DNA: TGTGCCTGGAGTGTGCAGCGGGTCCTCTCCTACGAGCAGTACTTC
CDR3: CAWSVQRVLSYEQYF

J: TRBJ2-7
V: TRBV19
size: once
D: TRBD2
DNA: TGTGCCAGTAGTTTTAGCGGGAGCTTCTACGAGCAGTACTTC
CDR3: CASSFSGSFYEQYF

J: TRBJ2-2
V: TRBV6-1
size: .
D: .
DNA: TGTGCCAGCAGTAAGGGGATTCGCGGGGAGCTGTTTTTT
CDR3: CASSKGIRGELFF

J: TRBJ2-7
V: TRBV20-1
size: .
D: .
DNA: TGCAGTGCGCTAGACTACGAGCAGTACTTC
CDR3: CSALDYEQYF

J: TRBJ2-7
V: TRBV19
size: .
D: TRBD1
DNA: TGTGCCAGTAGCCGGACAGGGACCTACGAGCAGTACTTC
CDR3: CASSRTGTYEQYF

J: TRBJ1-2
V: TRBV30
size: few
D: TRBD1
DNA: TGTGCCTGGAGCCGGACAGGGGTCGACTATGGCTACACCTTC
CDR3: CAWSRTGVDYGYTF

J: TRBJ1-1
V: TRBV4-1
size: .
D: .
DNA: TGCGCCAGCAGCCTTTCGGCGGGCCTTTTGACTGAAGCTTTCTTT
CDR3: CASSLSAGLLTEAFF

J: TRBJ1-1
V: TRBV10-3
size: .
D: .
DNA: TGTGCCATCAAATCGACAGCTTTCGAAGCTTTCTTT
CDR3: CAIKSTAFEAFF

J: TRBJ2-2
V: TRBV7-9
size: .
D: .
DNA: TGTGCCAGCAGCTTGAGTCGCGGGAAGACGAACACCGGGGAGCTGTTTTTT
CDR3: CASSLSRGKTNTGELFF

J: TRBJ1-4
V: TRBV18
size: .
D: TRBD1
DNA: TGTGCCAGCTCCCGCAACAGGGGATCGACTAATGAAAAACTGTTTTTT
CDR3: CASSRNRGSTNEKLFF

J: TRBJ2-5
V: TRBV29-1
size: once
D: TRBD1
DNA: TGCAGCGTTGAAGCCCCGACAGGGTTTGAGACCCAGTACTTC
CDR3: CSVEAPTGFETQYF

J: TRBJ1-2
V: TRBV5-1
size: .
D: .
DNA: TGCGCCAGCAGCTTGGAATCCCAGGGTGGCTACACCTTC
CDR3: CASSLESQGGYTF

J: TRBJ1-4
V: TRBV19
size: .
D: TRBD1
DNA: TGTGTCAGTGGCACAGGGGGTAGCAGGTCTAATGAAAAACTGTTTTTT
CDR3: CVSGTGGSRSNEKLFF

J: TRBJ1-1
V: TRBV6-6
size: .
D: .
DNA: TGTGCCAGCAACGGGGGGTTGGGGGCTTTCTTT
CDR3: CASNGGLGAFF

J: TRBJ2-7
V: TRBV6-1
size: .
D: TRBD1
DNA: TGTGCCAGCCAACCACAGGGGTACTACGAGCAGTACTTC
CDR3: CASQPQGYYEQYF

J: TRBJ1-2
V: TRBV28
size: .
D: TRBD1
DNA: TGTGCCAGCAGTACTACAGGGGGCGCCTATGGCTACACCTTC
CDR3: CASSTTGGAYGYTF

J: TRBJ2-7
V: TRBV25-1
size: .
D: TRBD1
DNA: TGTGCCAGCAGTGCATCCGGGACAGGGGCTTTCTACGAGCAGTACTTC
CDR3: CASSASGTGAFYEQYF

J: TRBJ2-1
V: TRBV4-1
size: once
D: TRBD1
DNA: TGCGCCAGCGGAGGCACAGGGGGCCCTCGTTACAATGAGCAGTTCTTC
CDR3: CASGGTGGPRYNEQFF

J: TRBJ2-7
V: TRBV9
size: .
D: .
DNA: TGTGCCAGCAGCGCGAGAGGGCGCGGTAGCTCCTACGAGCAGTACTTC
CDR3: CASSARGRGSSYEQYF

J: TRBJ1-2
V: TRBV6-5
size: .
D: .
DNA: TGTGCCAGCAGTTACATCCCTCCAGGGAACTATGGCTACACCTTC
CDR3: CASSYIPPGNYGYTF

J: TRBJ2-7
V: TRBV6-1
size: .
D: TRBD1
DNA: TGTGCCAGCAGCCTAGGGGACAGCTCCTACGAGCAGTACTTC
CDR3: CASSLGDSSYEQYF